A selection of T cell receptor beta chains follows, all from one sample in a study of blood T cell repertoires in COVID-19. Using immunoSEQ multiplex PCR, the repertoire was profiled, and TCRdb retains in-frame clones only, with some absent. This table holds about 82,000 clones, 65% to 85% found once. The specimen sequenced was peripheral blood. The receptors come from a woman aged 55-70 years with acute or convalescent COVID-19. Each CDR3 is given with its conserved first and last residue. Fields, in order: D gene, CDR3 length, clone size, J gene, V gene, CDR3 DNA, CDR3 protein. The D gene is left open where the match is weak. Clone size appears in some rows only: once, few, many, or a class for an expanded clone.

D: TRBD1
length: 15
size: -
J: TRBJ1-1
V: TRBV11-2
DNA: TGTGCCAGCAGTTTTCAGGACAGGGACTTTGGTGAAGCTTTCTTT
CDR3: CASSFQDRDFGEAFF

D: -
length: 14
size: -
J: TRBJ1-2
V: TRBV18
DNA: TGTGCCAGCTCACGGGGGGGAGCTAACTATGGCTACACCTTC
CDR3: CASSRGGANYGYTF

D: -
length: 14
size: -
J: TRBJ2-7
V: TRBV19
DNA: TGTGCCAGTACCCCCGGAGGGTCGGCCTACGAGCAGTACTTC
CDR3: CASTPGGSAYEQYF

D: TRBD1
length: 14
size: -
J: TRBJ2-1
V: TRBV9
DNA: TGTGCCAGCAGCCGGGGACAGGGGTACAATGAGCAGTTCTTC
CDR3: CASSRGQGYNEQFF

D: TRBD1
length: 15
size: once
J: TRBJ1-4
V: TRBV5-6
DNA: TGTGCCAGCAGCTTGGGAGGGACAGGGGATGAAAAACTGTTTTTT
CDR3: CASSLGGTGDEKLFF

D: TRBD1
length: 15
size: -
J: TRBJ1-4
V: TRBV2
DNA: TGTGCCAGCAGTGGTGGAGGGGGCTTAGGAGAAAAACTGTTTTTT
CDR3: CASSGGGGLGEKLFF

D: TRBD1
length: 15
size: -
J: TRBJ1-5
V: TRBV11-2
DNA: TGTGCCAGCAGCTTGCAGGGGGCTAGCAATCAGCCCCAGCATTTT
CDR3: CASSLQGASNQPQHF

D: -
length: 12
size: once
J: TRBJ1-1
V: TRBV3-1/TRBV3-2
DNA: TGTGCCAGCAGCCAAGCGCTACCGCCCGCTTTCTTT
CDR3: CASSQALPPAFF

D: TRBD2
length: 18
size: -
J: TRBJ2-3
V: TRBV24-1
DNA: TGTGCCACCAGTGACCTTACCACACTAGCGGGAGGGGAGGATACGCAGTATTTT
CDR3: CATSDLTTLAGGEDTQYF

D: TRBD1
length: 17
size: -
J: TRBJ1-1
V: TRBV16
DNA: TGTGCCAGCAGCCAACTCGGGACAGGAGGTAAAGGCACTGAAGCTTTCTTT
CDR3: CASSQLGTGGKGTEAFF

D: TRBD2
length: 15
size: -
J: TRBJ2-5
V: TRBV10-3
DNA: TGTGCCATCAGTGAGGTAGCGGGGGGACAAGAGACCCAGTACTTC
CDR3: CAISEVAGGQETQYF

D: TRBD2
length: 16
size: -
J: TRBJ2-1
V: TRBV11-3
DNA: TGTGCCAGCAGCTTAGTGAGGACTAGCGATTCCGATGAGCAGTTCTTC
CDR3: CASSLVRTSDSDEQFF

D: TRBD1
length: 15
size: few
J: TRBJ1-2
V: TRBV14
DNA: TGTGCCAGCAGCCAGATGACAGGGCCTAACTATGGCTACACCTTC
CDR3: CASSQMTGPNYGYTF

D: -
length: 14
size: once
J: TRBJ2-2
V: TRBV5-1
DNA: TGCGCCAGCAGCGGGGCGGTGAACACCGGGGAGCTGTTTTTT
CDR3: CASSGAVNTGELFF

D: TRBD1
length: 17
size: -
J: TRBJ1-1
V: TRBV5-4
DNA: TGTGCCAGCACCAGTCAGAGGGGGCTCGAGTCCTACACTGAAGCTTTCTTT
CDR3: CASTSQRGLESYTEAFF

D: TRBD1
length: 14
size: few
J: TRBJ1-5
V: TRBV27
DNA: TGTGCCAGCAGTTTAAGGGACAGGTATCAGCCCCAGCATTTT
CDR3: CASSLRDRYQPQHF

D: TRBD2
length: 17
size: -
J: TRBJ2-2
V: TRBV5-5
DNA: TGTGCCAGCAGCTTGGCCAGCGGGGGATCGTACACCGGGGAGCTGTTTTTT
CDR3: CASSLASGGSYTGELFF

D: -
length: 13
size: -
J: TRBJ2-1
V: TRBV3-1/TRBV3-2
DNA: TGTGCCAGCAGCCAATCGGTTTTCCCAGAGCAGTTCTTC
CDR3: CASSQSVFPEQFF

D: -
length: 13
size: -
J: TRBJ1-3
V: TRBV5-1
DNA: TGCGCCAGCAGCTTCGGTTCTGGAAACACCATATATTTT
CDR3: CASSFGSGNTIYF

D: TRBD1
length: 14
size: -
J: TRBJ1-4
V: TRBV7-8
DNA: TGTGCCAGCAGCTTACGGGACAGCCATGAAAAACTGTTTTTT
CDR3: CASSLRDSHEKLFF

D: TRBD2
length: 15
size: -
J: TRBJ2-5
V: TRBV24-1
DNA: TGTGCCACCAGTGAGGCGGGAGGGCCCAGGGAGACCCAGTACTTC
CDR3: CATSEAGGPRETQYF

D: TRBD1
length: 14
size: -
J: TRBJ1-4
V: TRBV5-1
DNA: TGCGCCAGCAGCAAGGGACAGGGGGGAGAAAAACTGTTTTTT
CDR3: CASSKGQGGEKLFF

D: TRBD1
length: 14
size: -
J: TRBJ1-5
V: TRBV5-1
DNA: TGCGCCAGCAGCTTGCAGGGGGCGGGGCAGCCCCAGCATTTT
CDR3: CASSLQGAGQPQHF

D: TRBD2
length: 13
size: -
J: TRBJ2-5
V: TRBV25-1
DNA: TGTGCCAGCCATGGGAGGGCCAGGGAGACCCAGTACTTC
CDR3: CASHGRARETQYF

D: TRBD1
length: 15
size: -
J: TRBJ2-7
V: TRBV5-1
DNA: TGCGCCAGCAGGATCGAGGGGGACAGAGCCTACGAGCAGTACTTC
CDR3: CASRIEGDRAYEQYF

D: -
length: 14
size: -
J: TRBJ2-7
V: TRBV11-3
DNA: TGTGCCAGCAGTCGACAATCTCAGGGGTACGAGCAGTACTTC
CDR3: CASSRQSQGYEQYF

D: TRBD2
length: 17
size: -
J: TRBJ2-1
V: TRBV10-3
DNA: TGTGCCATCAGTGAGTCAGGGACTACAGCGGCGGGGAATGAGCAGTTCTTC
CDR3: CAISESGTTAAGNEQFF

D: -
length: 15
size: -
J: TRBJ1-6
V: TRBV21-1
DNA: TGTGCCAGCAGCAAGCACTTCCCAACTAATTCACCCCTCCACTTT
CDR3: CASSKHFPTNSPLHF

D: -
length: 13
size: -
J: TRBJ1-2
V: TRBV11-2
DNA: TGTGCCAGCAGTAACAGTCATGGCTATGGCTACACCTTC
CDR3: CASSNSHGYGYTF

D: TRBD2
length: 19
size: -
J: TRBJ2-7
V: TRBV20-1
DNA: TGCAGTGCTAGTGGTCCTTCAGAGACTAGCGGGAGCGGAGGCGACGAGCAGTACTTC
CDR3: CSASGPSETSGSGGDEQYF

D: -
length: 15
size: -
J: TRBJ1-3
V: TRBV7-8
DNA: TGTGCCAGCAGCTTAGTGGCAGTCCTTGGAAACACCATATATTTT
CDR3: CASSLVAVLGNTIYF

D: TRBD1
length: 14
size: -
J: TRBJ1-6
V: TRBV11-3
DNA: TGTGCCAGCAGCCCTAGACAGGGGAATTCACCCCTCCACTTT
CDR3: CASSPRQGNSPLHF

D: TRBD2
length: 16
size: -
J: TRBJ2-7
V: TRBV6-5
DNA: TGTGCCAGCAGTTTCCTAGCGGGAGGGATTTCGGGGGAGCAGTACTTC
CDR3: CASSFLAGGISGEQYF

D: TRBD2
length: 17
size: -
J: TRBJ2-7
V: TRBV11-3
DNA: TGTGCCAGCAGCTTTTCCGGGACTAGCGGGAGCTCCTACGAGCAGTACTTC
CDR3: CASSFSGTSGSSYEQYF

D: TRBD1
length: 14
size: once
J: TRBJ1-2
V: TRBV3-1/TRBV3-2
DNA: TGTGCCAGCAGCCAAGCAGGGACAGGGCATGGCTACACCTTC
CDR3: CASSQAGTGHGYTF

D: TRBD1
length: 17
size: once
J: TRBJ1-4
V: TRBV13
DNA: TGTGCCAGCAGCGGAGGACAGGGGCAAAATAGTAATGAAAAACTGTTTTTT
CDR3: CASSGGQGQNSNEKLFF

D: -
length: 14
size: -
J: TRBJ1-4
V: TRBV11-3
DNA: TGTGCCAGCAGCCCTACCGGGAGGGGTGAAAAACTGTTTTTT
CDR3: CASSPTGRGEKLFF

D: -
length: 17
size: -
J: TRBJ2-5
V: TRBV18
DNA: TGTGCCAGCTCACCTTCTTATACTGTGGAGGGATATGAGACCCAGTACTTC
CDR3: CASSPSYTVEGYETQYF

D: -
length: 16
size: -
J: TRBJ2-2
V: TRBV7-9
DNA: TGTGCCAGCACCGACAGACTAGTTACGGGCACCGGGGAGCTGTTTTTT
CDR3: CASTDRLVTGTGELFF

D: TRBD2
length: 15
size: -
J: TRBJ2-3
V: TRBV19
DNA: TGTGCCAGTTCCCCGGGCCGGGGGGTCACAGATACGCAGTATTTT
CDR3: CASSPGRGVTDTQYF

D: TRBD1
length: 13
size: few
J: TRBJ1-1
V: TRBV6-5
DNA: TGTGCCAGCAGTCGACAGGGGAACACTGAAGCTTTCTTT
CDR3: CASSRQGNTEAFF

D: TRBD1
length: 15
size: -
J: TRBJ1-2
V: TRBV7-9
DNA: TGTGCCAGCAGCTTCCCGGGACAGGGGGCTAAAGGCTACACCTTC
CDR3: CASSFPGQGAKGYTF

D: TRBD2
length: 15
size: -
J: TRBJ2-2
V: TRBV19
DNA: TGTGCCGGGTCCTCGGGGGGGACGAACACCGGGGAGCTGTTTTTT
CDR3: CAGSSGGTNTGELFF

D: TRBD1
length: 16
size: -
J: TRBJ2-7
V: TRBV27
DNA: TGTGCCAGCAGTTTCCGGGACAGGGGCGGAACCTACGAGCAGTACTTC
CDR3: CASSFRDRGGTYEQYF

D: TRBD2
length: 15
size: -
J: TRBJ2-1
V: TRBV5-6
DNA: TGTGCCAGCAGCTCCCTAGCGGGAGGAGGGAATGAGCAGTTCTTC
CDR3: CASSSLAGGGNEQFF

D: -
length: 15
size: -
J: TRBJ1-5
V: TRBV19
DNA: TGTGCCAGTAGTATGTGGACTCCCTCGCGGCAGCCCCAGCATTTT
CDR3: CASSMWTPSRQPQHF

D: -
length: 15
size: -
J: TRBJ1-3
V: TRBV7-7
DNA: TGTGCTAGCAGCTTATCTCCAGGGAAAGGGAACACCATATATTTT
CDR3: CASSLSPGKGNTIYF

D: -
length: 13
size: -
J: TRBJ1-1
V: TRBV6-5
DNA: TGTGCCAGCAATAAGGGGATGAACACTGAAGCTTTCTTT
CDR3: CASNKGMNTEAFF

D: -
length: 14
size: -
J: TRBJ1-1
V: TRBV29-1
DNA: TGCAGCGTTGAAGATCGCGGGAGGTCTGCGGAAGCTTTCTTT
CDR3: CSVEDRGRSAEAFF

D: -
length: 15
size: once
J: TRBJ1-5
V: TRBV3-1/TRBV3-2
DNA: TGTGCCAGCAGCCAAGCGGCGGGGGCGGGCCAGCCCCAGCATTTT
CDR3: CASSQAAGAGQPQHF

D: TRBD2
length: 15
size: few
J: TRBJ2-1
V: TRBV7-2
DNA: TGTGCCAGCAGCTCCCTAGCGGGGGATTTGGTTGAGCAGTTCTTC
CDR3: CASSSLAGDLVEQFF

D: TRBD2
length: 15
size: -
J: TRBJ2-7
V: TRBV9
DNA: TGTGCCAGCAGCCGCCGGGGGGAATACAGCTACGAGCAGTACTTC
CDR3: CASSRRGEYSYEQYF

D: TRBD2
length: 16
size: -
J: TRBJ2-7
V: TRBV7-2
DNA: TGTGCCAGCAGCTTAGTGGGGGGGACTAAGACCTACGAGCAGTACTTC
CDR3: CASSLVGGTKTYEQYF

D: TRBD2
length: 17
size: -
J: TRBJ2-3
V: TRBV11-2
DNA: TGTGCCAGCAGCTTATGGGGCGGAGGACTAGCCGGAGATACGCAGTATTTT
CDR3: CASSLWGGGLAGDTQYF

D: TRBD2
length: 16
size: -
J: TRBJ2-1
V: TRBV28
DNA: TGTGCCAGCAGTCGCGGCGGGACTAGCACCTACAATGAGCAGTTCTTC
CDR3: CASSRGGTSTYNEQFF

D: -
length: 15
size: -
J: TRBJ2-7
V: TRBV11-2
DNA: TGTGCCAGCAGCCGAACCCTGGACAGAGGCTACGAGCAGTACTTC
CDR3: CASSRTLDRGYEQYF

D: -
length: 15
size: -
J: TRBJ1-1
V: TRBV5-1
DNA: TGCGCCAGCAGCGGAGGCTTGCCAGGACTCACTGAAGCTTTCTTT
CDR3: CASSGGLPGLTEAFF